This T cell receptor (beta chain) originates from a study of cytomegalovirus exposure and HLA in healthy donors. Study-level results: Specificity of a few CMV-associated chains for CMV antigens was verified in vitro.

Only in-frame clones appear in the TCRdb table, and some are missing; sequencing was by immunoSEQ multiplex PCR. The data show about 180,000 clones, with around 84% seen just once and about 16% held by the top ten. About this clone itself: Its antigen is undetermined.

Material: PBMCs. The clonotype originates from a man aged 18-30 years in good health and CMV-seropositive.

The CDR3 loop reads CASSPLETANYGYTF. CDR3 bases: TGTGCCAGCAGCCCCCTGGAGACAGCTAACTATGGCTACACCTTC. The chain is built from TRBV7-9 and TRBJ1-2; D may be TRBD1 (5 bases). The CDR3 runs to 15 residues. V was cut by 5 bases and J by 0 bases, with 13 bases left in between. Germline V lookup: CDR1 SEHNR, CDR2 FQNEAQ (reference sequence).